This TCR beta chain comes out of a study of T cells and copy number aberrations in small-cell lung cancer. Per germline, CDR1 SGDLS and CDR2 YYNGEE. This CDR3 is built from 15 residues. The germline V and J ends were trimmed by 0 bases and 2 bases, with 10 bases remaining between them. Clones were sequenced by immunoSEQ multiplex PCR, and TCRdb holds only the in-frame ones, with some missing. The sample holds 6,000 or so clones, roughly three quarters seen once. The receptor's source is a middle-aged man with small cell lung cancer. This sequence joins TRBV9 and TRBJ2-3; D may match TRBD1 or TRBD2 (6 bases each). Sequencing was carried out using tumor tissue. The DNA of the CDR3 is TGTGCCAGCAGCGTAGCGGGGGCAAACACAGATACGCAGTATTTT. Its protein is CASSVAGANTDTQYF. Full variable domain (outside the CDR3, taken from reference TRBV9 and TRBJ2-3): DSGVTQTPKHLITATGQRVTLRCSPRSGDLSVYWYQQSLDQGLQFLIQYYNGEERAKGNILERFSAQQFPDLHSELNLSSLELGDSALYFCASSVAGANTDTQYFGPGTRLTVL.